The 26 T cell receptor beta chains reported below all come from one sample, sequenced in a study of T-cell reconstitution after alpha-beta-depleted transplantation in children. TCRbeta library preparation incorporated unique molecular identifiers. TCRdb passed the PCR reads through MiXCR, listing each CDR3 protein once. The data hold some 300,000 distinct CDR3 sequences, with about a tenth observed a single time. Sample: PBMCs, taken before TCRalphabeta/CD19-depleted stem cell transplant. These receptors were obtained from a boy in the first two years of life with acute myeloid leukemia, due to receive a stem cell transplant.

The table lists this clonotype with many counts. J is TRBJ2-1 and V is TRBV28, with a possible D match to TRBD1 (6 bases). Looked up from germline, CDR1 is MDHEN and CDR2 is SYDVKM. This CDR3 contains 14 residues. V lost 8 bases, J lost 4 bases, and 15 bases lay in between. The CDR3: CASGYGTPYNEQFF. The CDR3, as DNA: TGTGCCAGCGGTTACGGGACACCTTACAATGAGCAGTTCTTC.

This clonotype was picked up many times. The chain employs TRBV27 and TRBJ2-7; D is perhaps TRBD2 (6 bases). This CDR3 has 14 residues. The ends were cut back, 8 bases at V and 4 bases at J, with 18 bases in the middle. CDR1 is MNHEY, CDR2 SMNVEV, per germline (reference sequence). The CDR3 nucleotides read TGTGCCAGCTCTCCGGGACTTGAGACTTACGAGCAGTACTTC. Protein product: CASSPGLETYEQYF.

This clonotype was seen a handful of times. The gene calls are TRBV7-3 and TRBJ2-7, with D possibly being TRBD1 (6 bases). Germline V gene data show CDR1 as SGHTA and CDR2 as FQGTGA. Trimming cost V 0 bases and J 4 bases, with 16 bases left between them. There are 16 residues in the CDR3. CDR3 protein: CASSLTGTSKAYEQYF. CDR3 in DNA: TGTGCCAGCAGCTTAACCGGGACATCAAAGGCGTACGAGCAGTACTTC.

The V call is TRBV11-1, the J call TRBJ2-7; tentatively, D is TRBD1 or TRBD2 (5 bases each). Germline V gene lookup returns CDR1 SGHAT and CDR2 FQDESV (reference sequence). V shed 5 bases and J shed 2 bases, with 19 bases lying between them. The CDR3 runs 16 residues. CDR3 loop: CASSPSHGQKPYEQYV. The CDR3, as DNA: TGTGCCAGCAGCCCTAGCCACGGACAAAAACCCTACGAGCAGTACGTC.

This clonotype has at least ten counts. The V gene is TRBV6-2 or TRBV6-3, the J gene TRBJ2-3; 7 bases match TRBD2. Losses at the gene ends were 6 bases for V and 5 bases for J; bases not matched to a gene: 11. The germline V gene encodes CDR1 MNHEY and CDR2 SVGEGT. The CDR3 totals 15 residues. DNA of the CDR3: TGTGCCAGCAGAAGCGGGACCCTTTTTCTAGATACGCAGTATTTT. As protein: CASRSGTLFLDTQYF.

The chain uses TRBV24-1 and TRBJ2-7, with unresolved D. The CDR3 length is 12 residues. Germline V lookup: CDR1 KGHDR, CDR2 SFDVKD. V lost 10 bases to trimming and J lost 6 bases, with 15 bases between them. CDR3 loop: CATSTATGEQYF. The CDR3, as DNA: TGTGCCACGTCCACGGCCACCGGCGAGCAGTACTTC.

Ten or more counts support this clonotype. The chain carries TRBV7-2 and TRBJ2-3; 8 positions match TRBD2. There are 16 residues in the CDR3. The V gene's germline CDR1 is SGHTA and CDR2 FQGNSA. The ends lost 5 bases at V and 0 bases at J; junction bases unmatched: 7. CDR3 sequence reads: CASSVTSGLSTDTQYF. CDR3 nucleotide sequence: TGTGCCAGCAGCGTTACTAGCGGCCTTAGCACAGATACGCAGTATTTT.

This clonotype was recorded many times. The chain carries TRBV12-3 or TRBV12-4 and TRBJ1-6; D might be TRBD1 (5 bases). V was trimmed by 3 bases and J by 14 bases, leaving 26 bases between them. This CDR3 spans 17 amino acids. CDR3 DNA: TGTGCCAGCAGTTTCATCCAACACCCTCAGGACACCCTAGCCCTCCACTTT. Translation: CASSFIQHPQDTLALHF.

This clonotype was seen a handful of times. The chain joins TRBV12-3 or TRBV12-4 to TRBJ2-3, with D maybe TRBD2 (5 bases). V was trimmed by 5 bases and J by 0 bases, leaving 12 bases between them. This CDR3 is built from 15 residues. Here the CDR3 DNA reads TGTGCCAGCAGTCGCCGACTACCAAGCACAGATACGCAGTATTTT. Its protein is CASSRRLPSTDTQYF.

This clonotype has at least ten counts. The gene calls are TRBV10-3 and TRBJ2-3, with no clear D. The CDR3 length is 12 residues. CDR1 is ENHRY, CDR2 SYGVKD, per germline. V was shortened by 6 bases and J by 2 bases, with 6 bases between the two germline ends. The CDR3 region has the DNA TGTGCCATCAGGGGCCCCACAGATACGCAGTATTTT. This encodes CAIRGPTDTQYF.

This clonotype was recorded many times. The rearrangement links TRBV7-2 to TRBJ1-5, with 7 bases aligning to TRBD1. Germline V lookup: CDR1 SGHTA, CDR2 FQGNSA. This CDR3 contains 16 residues. V lost 4 bases and J lost 1; bases outside the gene matches: 7. CDR3 nucleotides: TGTGCCAGCAGCTCACAGGGGCCGGTGAGCAATCAGCCCCAGCATTTT. It translates to CASSSQGPVSNQPQHF.

This clonotype was counted many times. CDR3 DNA sequence: TGTGCCAGCAGCCTCGGGTCCTTCCCCGGGGACACCATATATTTT. Its translation: CASSLGSFPGDTIYF. The V call is TRBV12-3 or TRBV12-4, the J call TRBJ1-3; D ambiguous. This CDR3 has 15 amino acids. V gave up 6 bases and J gave up 8 bases, with 20 bases separating them.

CDR3 nucleotides: TGCGCCAGCAGCCAAGCCCGAGGGCAGCCCCAGCATTTT. Encoded protein: CASSQARGQPQHF. V is TRBV4-3 and J is TRBJ1-5, with D unresolved. This CDR3 spans 13 amino acids. The V gene lost 1 base and the J gene lost 7 bases, with 8 bases spanning the gap. Germline lookup yields CDR1 LGHNA and CDR2 YSLEER.

The chain is built from TRBV12-3 or TRBV12-4 and TRBJ1-4; 9 bases agree with TRBD1. This CDR3 is built from 13 residues. V gave up 8 bases and J gave up 7 bases; unmatched junction bases: 5. The CDR3 is CASRKGQGEKLFF. CDR3 DNA: TGTGCCAGCCGAAAGGGACAGGGTGAAAAACTGTTTTTT.

Many counts were recorded for this clonotype. The chain carries TRBV5-1 and TRBJ2-5; D may be TRBD1 (8 bases). The germline V gene encodes CDR1 SGHRS and CDR2 YFSETQ. This CDR3 is built from 14 residues. V shed 7 bases and J shed 5 bases, with 18 bases lying between them. The CDR3 here is CASCEQGGAETQYF. The CDR3 DNA follows: TGCGCCAGCTGCGAACAGGGGGGGGCGGAGACCCAGTACTTC.

The chain employs TRBV27 and TRBJ1-2; D unclear. There are 14 residues in the CDR3. Germline lookup yields CDR1 MNHEY and CDR2 SMNVEV (reference sequence). Trimming took off 5 bases at V and 4 bases at J, with 14 bases between the two ends. The CDR3 protein is CASSPNPSGYGYTF. DNA for the CDR3: TGTGCCAGCAGTCCTAATCCTAGTGGCTATGGCTACACCTTC.

This clonotype was detected many times. V gene TRBV7-3 combines with J gene TRBJ2-1; tentatively, D is TRBD1 or TRBD2 (5 bases each). From germline, CDR1 is SGHTA and CDR2 FQGTGA. This CDR3 spans 14 amino acids. Trimming took off 5 bases at V and 7 bases at J, with 15 bases between the two ends. The CDR3 reads CASSLNRDGNEQFF. The DNA for the CDR3 is TGTGCCAGCAGCCTCAACCGGGACGGAAATGAGCAGTTCTTC.

This clonotype has ten or more counts. This chain connects TRBV21-1 to TRBJ2-1; the D call of TRBD2 is as the table states it, not checked on the DNA. TRBV21-1 is marked as a pseudogene. The CDR3 is 19 amino acids. This chain's CDR3 is CASRSGSGAGGRSYNEQFF. CDR3 bases: TGTGCCAGCCGCTCGGGTAGCGGGGCTGGGGGACGGTCCTACAATGAGCAGTTCTTC.

As for this clonotype: A much larger clonotype is one base distant, so this may be a read error. V gene TRBV15 combines with J gene TRBJ2-3; the match to TRBD1 covers 8 bases. V lost 2 bases to trimming and J lost 7 bases; unmatched junction nucleotides: 5. This CDR3 has 14 residues. CDR1 and CDR2 from the germline V gene are LNHNV and YYDKDF (reference sequence). CDR3 DNA sequence: TGTGCCACCAGCAGACTACAGGGGGTGCATACGCAGTATTTT. Translated: CATSRLQGVHTQYF.

At least ten counts were recorded for this clonotype. The junction does not match germline at one end; this may be a read error. V usage is TRBV5-1 and J usage is TRBJ1-2, with 7 positions matching TRBD1. The length of the CDR3 is 10 residues. CDR1 and CDR2 (germline): SGHRS, YFSETQ. The CDR3 nucleotides read TGCGCCAATTTGTCCCTCGGACAGGTCTTC. Its protein product is CANLSLGQVF. The whole variable domain, remainder taken from reference TRBV5-1 and TRBJ1-2, is KAGVTQTPRYLIKTRGQQVTLSCSPISGHRSVSWYQQTPGQGLQFLFEYFSETQRNKGNFPGRFSGRQFSNSRSEMNVSTLELGDSALYLCANLSLGQVFGSGTRLTVV.

This sequence joins TRBV5-5 and TRBJ1-1, with D possibly TRBD1 on 5 matching bases. Trimming pared 5 bases from V and 3 bases from J, leaving 11 bases between. Looked up from germline, CDR1 is SGHKS and CDR2 is YYEKEE (reference sequence). The CDR3 loop spans 13 amino acids. CDR3 protein: CASSLRDDTEAFF. The CDR3 DNA follows: TGTGCCAGCAGTCTCAGGGATGACACTGAAGCTTTCTTT. The variable domain in full, completed from reference TRBV5-5 and TRBJ1-1, reads DAGVTQSPTHLIKTRGQQVTLRCSPISGHKSVSWYQQVLGQGPQFIFQYYEKEERGRGNFPDRFSARQFPNYSSELNVNALLLGDSALYLCASSLRDDTEAFFGQGTRLTVV.

This clonotype was seen at least ten times. The chain couples TRBV4-3 to TRBJ2-1; TRBD1 or TRBD2 may be the D gene (5 bases each). V was clipped by 4 bases and J by 3 bases, with 7 bases between them. This CDR3 is 13 amino acids long. CDR1 is LGHNA, CDR2 YSLEER, per germline. Here the CDR3 reads CASSPGRYNEQFF. The CDR3 DNA follows: TGCGCCAGCAGCCCGGGACGCTACAATGAGCAGTTCTTC.

This clonotype was observed many times. This chain uses TRBV7-9 with TRBJ1-6; 7 positions agree with TRBD1. Germline lookup yields CDR1 SEHNR and CDR2 FQNEAQ (reference sequence). With 6 bases clipped from V and 10 bases from J, the junction kept 9 bases outside the gene matches. This CDR3 comprises 14 residues. Here the CDR3 reads CASRRTGEGSPLHF. CDR3 in DNA: TGTGCCAGCAGGAGAACAGGGGAGGGGTCACCCCTCCACTTT.

Details on this clonotype: A much larger clone differs by one base, so this may be a read error. J is TRBJ2-3 and V is TRBV28; the match to TRBD2 covers 13 bases. This CDR3 contains 21 residues. Germline-derived CDR1 and CDR2 are MDHEN and SYDVKM. CDR3 region: CASGPHVPTSGRVQRTDTRYF. The CDR3 bases are TGTGCCAGCGGACCTCACGTACCTACTAGCGGGAGGGTCCAGCGCACAGATACGCGGTATTTT.

The J gene is TRBJ2-5, the V gene TRBV27; D is tentatively TRBD1 or TRBD2 (5 bases each). The germline CDR1 and CDR2 sequences are MNHEY and SMNVEV (reference sequence). This CDR3 contains 13 residues. Trimming cost V 4 bases and J 4 bases, with 10 bases left between them. CDR3 residues: CASSWDGVETQYF. In nucleotides, the CDR3 is TGTGCCAGCAGTTGGGACGGGGTAGAGACCCAGTACTTC.

At least ten counts were recorded for this clonotype. This chain connects TRBV28 to TRBJ2-2; no clear D gene. From germline, CDR1 is MDHEN and CDR2 SYDVKM. CDR3 length: 16 amino acids. Trimming pared 2 bases from V and 3 bases from J, leaving 13 bases between. CDR3 coding DNA: TGTGCCAGCAGTTTACCCCTCCGGTTCTACACCGGGGAGCTGTTTTTT. Encoded protein: CASSLPLRFYTGELFF.